This T cell receptor (beta chain) was sequenced for a study of circulating and synovial CD4+ cells in juvenile arthritis. General study results and limits: Shared-clonotype fractions with synovium likely underestimate full repertoire overlap. Traditional Vbeta family usage analysis missed the pathogenic-like versus bulk difference. Some such blood samples were as oligoclonal as synovium. Compared with bulk blood, circulating pathogenic-like lymphocytes shared substantially more CDR3 sequences with synovial T cells.

With respect to this clone: The antigen is undetermined.

This CDR3 is 13 amino acids long. The germline CDR1 and CDR2 sequences are SGDLS and YYNGEE. V lost 0 bases and J lost 7, with 10 bases in between. Data came from immunoSEQ multiplex PCR; TCRdb stores just in-frame clones and leaves some out. The sample lists about 3,900 clones, around 82% occurring once. This chain links TRBV9 with TRBJ2-5; weak D call: TRBD2 (5 bases). The sequence came from a human donor with juvenile idiopathic arthritis. The source material was CD4+ T cells from synovial fluid. CDR3 region: CASSVGSEGTQYF. The CDR3 bases are TGTGCCAGCAGCGTAGGCAGTGAGGGGACCCAGTACTTC.